Presented here are 30 T cell receptor beta chains from one specimen sequenced in a study of cytomegalovirus exposure and HLA in healthy donors. Measured with immunoSEQ multiplex PCR; TCRdb has only the in-frame clones, and not every one. The sample carries approximately 220,000 clones, more than 75% recorded once. Sequenced input: PBMCs. Receptors were obtained from a man aged 18 to 29 in good health and CMV-seronegative.

The gene calls are TRBV7-6 and TRBJ2-1, with D hard to call. The CDR3 is 16 residues long. V gave up 5 bases and J gave up 1 base, with 15 bases separating them. Per the germline V gene, CDR1 is SGHVS and CDR2 is FNYEAQ. DNA for the CDR3: TGTGCCAGCAGCACCCAGTCAGGAAAATCCTACAATGAGCAGTTCTTC. Its protein is CASSTQSGKSYNEQFF.

This clone was seen a few times. The chain combines TRBV28 with TRBJ2-7; a possible D gene is TRBD1 (5 bases). In germline, CDR1 is MDHEN, CDR2 SYDVKM. The CDR3 has 17 residues. V dropped 2 bases and J dropped 7 bases, with 24 bases sitting between them. For the CDR3, the DNA is TGTGCCAGCAGTTTAGGTCGGACATTACCTGTCCGGCGGGAGCAGTACTTC. As protein: CASSLGRTLPVRREQYF. Combining the CDR3 with reference TRBV28 and TRBJ2-7 gives the whole variable domain DVKVTQSSRYLVKRTGEKVFLECVQDMDHENMFWYRQDPGLGLRLIYFSYDVKMKEKGDIPEGYSVSREKKERFSLILESASTNQTSMYLCASSLGRTLPVRREQYFGPGTRLTVT.

The chain combines TRBV27 with TRBJ1-2; D perhaps matches TRBD1 (5 bases). Trimming stripped 5 bases from V and 6 bases from J, with 19 bases between. The CDR3 is made up of 15 amino acids. The germline V gene has CDR1 MNHEY and CDR2 SMNVEV (reference sequence). The CDR3 loop is CASSPLAGGRDGYTF. CDR3 in DNA: TGTGCCAGCAGTCCCCTGGCGGGGGGGAGAGATGGCTACACCTTC.

The rearrangement joins TRBV4-2 to TRBJ1-6, with D tentatively TRBD1 (5 bases). The germline V and J ends were trimmed by 0 bases and 7 bases, with 10 bases remaining between them. The CDR3 spans 15 residues. Germline V gene data show CDR1 as LGHNA and CDR2 as YNFKEQ. The CDR3 is CASSQEGLINSPLHF. The CDR3, as DNA: TGTGCCAGCAGCCAAGAGGGACTGATCAATTCACCCCTCCACTTT.

The V and J genes are TRBV7-2 and TRBJ1-6, with D perhaps matching TRBD1 (5 bases). Per the germline V gene, CDR1 is SGHTA and CDR2 is FQGNSA. V was shortened by 2 bases and J by 8 bases, with 10 bases between the two germline ends. The CDR3 length is 14 residues. DNA for the CDR3: TGTGCCAGCAGCTTACCCCTCAGGGATTCACCCCTCCACTTT. Its translation: CASSLPLRDSPLHF. Looking up the rest from reference TRBV7-2 and TRBJ1-6 gives the full variable domain: GAGVSQSPSNKVTEKGKDVELRCDPISGHTALYWYRQSLGQGLEFLIYFQGNSAPDKSGLPSDRFSAERTGGSVSTLTIQRTQQEDSAVYLCASSLPLRDSPLHFGNGTRLTVT.

CDR3 coding DNA: TGTGCCTCGAGGACTAACTATGGCTACACCTTC. It codes for CASRTNYGYTF. The V call is TRBV6-5, the J call TRBJ1-2; unclear D gene. Germline V gene data show CDR1 as MNHEY and CDR2 as SVGAGI. Deletions cut 11 bases from V and 0 bases from J, with 7 bases between. The CDR3 has 11 residues.

The chain recombines TRBV30 with TRBJ1-2; D is perhaps TRBD1 (5 bases). CDR1 is GTSNPN, CDR2 SVGIG, per germline (reference sequence). V gave up 1 base and J gave up 3 bases, with 27 bases separating them. This CDR3 region has 19 residues. The CDR3 DNA follows: TGTGCCTGGAGTGGTACCCGGGACTGGGGGATCACTCTTTACTATGGCTACACCTTC. Its protein is CAWSGTRDWGITLYYGYTF. The full variable domain, completed using reference TRBV30 and TRBJ1-2, is SQTIHQWPATLVQPVGSPLSLECTVEGTSNPNLYWYRQAAGRGLQLLFYSVGIGQISSEVPQNLSASRPQDRQFILSSKKLLLSDSGFYLCAWSGTRDWGITLYYGYTFGSGTRLTVV.

V and J are TRBV14 and TRBJ2-5, with 10 bases that match TRBD2. CDR3 length: 15 residues. V lost 9 bases and J lost 0; bases outside the gene matches: 7. The germline V gene has CDR1 SGHDN and CDR2 FVKESK. CDR3 in DNA: TGTGCCAGATACCTAGCGGGAGCAAACCAAGAGACCCAGTACTTC. Translated, it gives CARYLAGANQETQYF.

The chain has TRBV7-9 and TRBJ1-4; D gene uncertain. CDR1 is SEHNR and CDR2 is FQNEAQ in the germline V gene (reference sequence). With 4 bases removed from V and 7 bases from J, the gap between germline ends came to 13 bases. The CDR3 totals 14 residues. The CDR3 nucleotides read TGTGCCAGCAGCTCGCTGGCGGGTGGTGAAAAACTGTTTTTT. It yields the protein CASSSLAGGEKLFF. The entire variable domain, with the rest obtained from reference TRBV7-9 and TRBJ1-4, is as follows: DTGVSQNPRHKITKRGQNVTFRCDPISEHNRLYWYRQTLGQGPEFLTYFQNEAQLEKSRLLSDRFSAERPKGSFSTLEIQRTEQGDSAMYLCASSSLAGGEKLFFGSGTQLSVL.

J is TRBJ2-1 and V is TRBV5-4; TRBD1 might be the D (5 bases). CDR3 length: 14 residues. V lost 4 bases and J lost 5, with 13 bases in between. The germline gives CDR1 SGHNT, CDR2 YYREEE (reference sequence). CDR3 coding DNA: TGTGCCAGCAGCACCTTAACAGGCGACAATGAGCAGTTCTTC. This encodes CASSTLTGDNEQFF. Together with reference TRBV5-4 and TRBJ2-1, the CDR3 gives the full variable domain: ETGVTQSPTHLIKTRGQQVTLRCSSQSGHNTVSWYQQALGQGPQFIFQYYREEENGRGNFPPRFSGLQFPNYSSELNVNALELDDSALYLCASSTLTGDNEQFFGPGTRLTVL.

V is TRBV4-1 and J is TRBJ1-4, with D perhaps matching TRBD1 (6 bases). Germline CDR1 and CDR2: MGHRA and YSYEKL. The CDR3 sequence is 12 residues long. Trimming took off 1 base at V and 14 bases at J, with 11 bases between the two ends. This chain's CDR3 is CASSQVQGTLFF. CDR3 coding DNA: TGCGCCAGCAGCCAAGTACAGGGAACGCTGTTTTTT.

V gene TRBV27 combines with J gene TRBJ2-7, with no clear D. This CDR3 contains 14 residues. V dropped 4 bases and J dropped 3 bases, with 13 bases sitting between them. The V gene's germline CDR1 is MNHEY and CDR2 SMNVEV (reference sequence). The CDR3 region has the DNA TGTGCCAGCAGTTCCTGGCGGTTCAACTACGAGCAGTACTTC. This sequence encodes CASSSWRFNYEQYF.

This chain links TRBV2 with TRBJ2-7, with TRBD2 matching over 14 bases. Germline V lookup: CDR1 SNHLY, CDR2 FYNNEI. The CDR3 consists of 16 residues. J lost 5 bases, V lost 4 bases, and 7 bases had no gene match. In DNA form, the CDR3 reads TGTGCCAGCAGTGGTGTGACTAGCGGGGGGGCTGACGAGCAGTACTTC. Amino acid sequence: CASSGVTSGGADEQYF.

This chain uses TRBV19 with TRBJ1-1, with 9 bases identical to TRBD1. CDR3 size: 15 residues. Germline-derived CDR1 and CDR2 are LNHDA and SQIVND (reference sequence). Germline trimming cut 7 bases from V and 0 bases from J; bases unmatched to any gene: 6. The CDR3 loop is CASMGDRVMNTEAFF. CDR3 bases: TGTGCCAGTATGGGGGACAGGGTCATGAACACTGAAGCTTTCTTT.

The rearrangement joins TRBV5-1 to TRBJ2-7, with a weak D call TRBD1 (6 bases). V gave up 1 base and J gave up 2 bases, with 16 bases separating them. Looked up from germline, CDR1 is SGHRS and CDR2 is YFSETQ. The CDR3 spans 16 residues. CDR3 sequence: CASSLTWTDRAYEQYF. CDR3 coding DNA: TGCGCCAGCAGCTTGACCTGGACAGACCGGGCCTACGAGCAGTACTTC.

The rearrangement links TRBV18 to TRBJ2-1; 11 positions agree with TRBD2. The germline V gene encodes CDR1 KGHSH and CDR2 LQKENI. The CDR3 has 16 residues. V was clipped by 2 bases and J by 4 bases; unmatched bases: 4. CDR3 protein: CASSPTTSGSYNEQFF. DNA of the CDR3: TGTGCCAGCTCACCAACTACTAGCGGGAGTTACAATGAGCAGTTCTTC.

The chain employs TRBV4-1 and TRBJ2-1, with TRBD2 matching over 8 bases. This CDR3 region has 17 residues. Trimming took 0 bases from V and 2 from J; bases not matched to a gene: 6. CDR1 is MGHRA, CDR2 YSYEKL, per germline. The CDR3 DNA is TGCGCCAGCAGCCAAGATTTAGCGGGGTGGGCCTACAATGAGCAGTTCTTC. Residues: CASSQDLAGWAYNEQFF.

The rearrangement joins TRBV9 to TRBJ2-1; 9 bases align to TRBD2. Germline lookup yields CDR1 SGDLS and CDR2 YYNGEE. The CDR3 spans 18 residues. After removal of 0 bases from V and 0 bases from J, the junction contained 7 bases not matched to a gene. CDR3 DNA sequence: TGTGCCAGCAGCGTAGTTCCTAGCGGGGCTAGCTCCTACAATGAGCAGTTCTTC. This gives the protein CASSVVPSGASSYNEQFF. Based on the CDR3 plus reference TRBV9 and TRBJ2-1, the full variable domain is DSGVTQTPKHLITATGQRVTLRCSPRSGDLSVYWYQQSLDQGLQFLIQYYNGEERAKGNILERFSAQQFPDLHSELNLSSLELGDSALYFCASSVVPSGASSYNEQFFGPGTRLTVL.

This clone was seen a single time. The CDR3 protein is CASSRPPGGVYNEQFF. DNA for the CDR3: TGTGCCAGCAGCCGACCCCCGGGAGGAGTTTACAATGAGCAGTTCTTC. This chain links TRBV7-8 with TRBJ2-1; 7 bases align to TRBD2. CDR1 and CDR2 from the germline V gene are SGHVS and FQNEAQ. Trimming at V came to 5 bases and at J to 4 bases, leaving 11 bases not matched to a gene. This CDR3 spans 16 amino acids.

This chain's CDR3 is CASSASGQGALGLFF. In DNA form, the CDR3 reads TGTGCCAGCAGCGCCTCGGGACAGGGGGCCCTCGGTCTGTTTTTT. J is TRBJ1-4 and V is TRBV5-6; 12 nucleotides align to TRBD1. The V gene end was trimmed by 4 bases and the J gene end by 14 bases; junction bases not matched to a gene: 12. CDR3 length equals 15 residues. Germline V gives CDR1 SGHDT, CDR2 YYEEEE.

V is TRBV15 and J is TRBJ1-6; unclear D gene. The CDR3 runs 15 residues. CDR1 and CDR2 from the germline V gene are LNHNV and YYDKDF (reference sequence). V was clipped by 1 base and J by 9 bases, with 13 bases between them. In nucleotides, the CDR3 is TGTGCCACCAGCAGAGTCGGGGTCACGCGTTCACCCCTCCACTTT. Its translation: CATSRVGVTRSPLHF.

The chain is built from TRBV19 and TRBJ2-2; the match to TRBD1 covers 7 bases. The CDR3 runs to 15 residues. CDR1 is LNHDA, CDR2 SQIVND, per germline (reference sequence). The ends lost 9 bases at V and 4 bases at J; junction bases unmatched: 11. The CDR3 nucleotides are TGTGCCAGCGGAACTCGGGACAGTTTCACCGGGGAGCTGTTTTTT. Protein: CASGTRDSFTGELFF.

The chain employs TRBV30 and TRBJ1-5, with TRBD1 identical over 9 bases. The CDR3 loop spans 14 amino acids. J was trimmed by 4 bases and V by 2 bases; bases with no gene match: 3. Germline CDR1 reads GTSNPN; CDR2 reads SVGIG (reference sequence). The CDR3: CAWSRGTGNQPQHF. Written as DNA, the CDR3 is TGTGCCTGGAGTCGGGGGACAGGGAATCAGCCCCAGCATTTT.

This clone showed up just once. The genes are TRBV28 and TRBJ1-1; 7 bases are a match to TRBD1. The CDR3 is made up of 14 amino acids. With 3 bases clipped from V and 7 bases from J, the junction kept 8 bases outside the gene matches. The germline CDR1 and CDR2 sequences are MDHEN and SYDVKM. The CDR3 protein is CASSFPNRDSEAFF. CDR3 DNA sequence: TGTGCCAGCAGTTTTCCGAACCGGGACAGTGAAGCTTTCTTT.

The rearrangement links TRBV7-2 to TRBJ1-2, with D maybe TRBD1 (5 bases). The V end was cut by 4 bases, the J end by 4 bases, with 10 bases between. This CDR3 has 13 amino acids. Germline lookup yields CDR1 SGHTA and CDR2 FQGNSA. The CDR3: CASSSGRGYGYTF. The CDR3 DNA is TGTGCCAGCAGCTCTGGAAGGGGCTATGGCTACACCTTC.

The V call is TRBV19, the J call TRBJ1-1; 9 bases map to TRBD1. V dropped 5 bases and J dropped 5; count of bases not matched to a gene: 9. Germline values: CDR1 LNHDA, CDR2 SQIVND (reference sequence). The CDR3 consists of 15 residues. CDR3 amino acids: CASSVLQGARTEAFF. Here the CDR3 DNA reads TGTGCCAGTAGTGTACTACAGGGGGCGCGAACTGAAGCTTTCTTT. The variable domain in full, with the rest retrieved from reference TRBV19 and TRBJ1-1, is DGGITQSPKYLFRKEGQNVTLSCEQNLNHDAMYWYRQDPGQGLRLIYYSQIVNDFQKGDIAEGYSVSREKKESFPLTVTSAQKNPTAFYLCASSVLQGARTEAFFGQGTRLTVV.

This clone was counted a few times. This chain links TRBV6-1 with TRBJ1-2; maybe TRBD1 (6 bases). Germline CDR1 is MNHNS and CDR2 is SASEGT. V lost 3 bases and J lost 3, with 8 bases in between. The CDR3 covers 13 residues. DNA of the CDR3: TGTGCCAGCAGTGACGGACAGTACTATGGCTACACCTTC. Residues: CASSDGQYYGYTF.

The V and J genes are TRBV28 and TRBJ2-3, with D tentatively TRBD2 (6 bases). The V gene lost 5 bases and the J gene lost 10 bases, with 22 bases spanning the gap. The CDR3 consists of 15 residues. Germline assignment: CDR1 MDHEN and CDR2 SYDVKM. The CDR3 sequence: CASSLIRVQREAQYF. CDR3 nucleotide sequence: TGTGCCAGCAGTCTGATCCGGGTACAGAGGGAGGCGCAGTATTTT.

This chain links TRBV28 with TRBJ2-7; 7 bases are shared with TRBD1. This CDR3 region has 15 residues. Germline CDR1 is MDHEN and CDR2 is SYDVKM. V lost 6 bases and J lost 1; bases outside the gene matches: 9. The CDR3 DNA sequence: TGTGCCAGCAGAACACACAGGGGCCGGTCCTACGAGCAGTACTTC. Translated: CASRTHRGRSYEQYF. Variable domain in full (rest from reference TRBV28 and TRBJ2-7): DVKVTQSSRYLVKRTGEKVFLECVQDMDHENMFWYRQDPGLGLRLIYFSYDVKMKEKGDIPEGYSVSREKKERFSLILESASTNQTSMYLCASRTHRGRSYEQYFGPGTRLTVT.

In this sample, this clone turned up once. The chain couples TRBV7-2 to TRBJ2-2; TRBD1 matches at 8 bases. Germline CDR1 is SGHTA and CDR2 is FQGNSA. With 5 bases clipped from V and 4 bases from J, the junction kept 6 bases outside the gene matches. This CDR3 region has 15 residues. CDR3 sequence reads: CASSRLDRVTGELFF. In nucleotides, the CDR3 is TGTGCCAGCAGCCGGTTGGACAGGGTCACCGGGGAGCTGTTTTTT.